These 8 T cell receptor beta chains came from one sample sequenced in a study of regulatory T cells in long-lasting Graves disease (dated by TCRdb to about 2021). To prepare the library, multiplex PCR was applied. The instrument was an Illumina HiSeq 4000. CDR3 regions were amplified by Arm-PCR with iRepertoire HTBI primers to construct TCR beta libraries. The public reads were reprocessed in TCRdb via fastp at Q25 and MiXCR, keeping in-frame beta chains. When rows share a CDR3 protein, they turn into one entry using the most common DNA and genes. In all, the sample holds a few hundred thousand distinct CDR3 sequences, and roughly a fifth of those were seen once. The ten largest account for 12% of the sample. Read against the paper, the sample's time point label means: newly diagnosed GD, antithyroid drugs for less than 3 months. For both TCR sequencing and RNA sequencing, RNA was extracted from PBMCs in TRIzol.

These data also formed part of another study, on T cells in Graves' hyperthyroidism and ophthalmopathy.

The source was peripheral blood mononuclear cells (PBMCs), collected at new diagnosis, from a patient treated with antithyroid drugs. The source is a woman in her twenties or thirties with Graves disease. Donor details come from another sample of the same person, matched by shared clones.

The gene calls are TRBV9 and TRBJ2-1, with no clear D. This CDR3 is built from 13 residues. Trimming left V 0 bases short and J 4 bases short, with 5 bases between. Germline V gene data show CDR1 as SGDLS and CDR2 as YYNGEE. The CDR3 DNA follows: TGTGCCAGCAGCGTAGACGGATACAATGAGCAGTTCTTC. This codes for CASSVDGYNEQFF.

A single count supports this clonotype. One base away lies a much larger clone, so this may be a sequencing read error. The rearrangement joins TRBV6-1 to TRBJ2-7; 10 bases agree with TRBD1. The CDR3 sequence is 16 residues long. Germline lookup yields CDR1 MNHNS and CDR2 SASEGT. CDR3 protein: CTSSRSPGQGTYEQYF. As DNA, the CDR3 is TGTACCAGCAGTCGCTCTCCGGGACAGGGGACTTACGAGCAGTACTTC.

Details on this clonotype: This likely stems from a read error, as it lies one base from a far larger clone. The V and J genes are TRBV12-3 or TRBV12-4 and TRBJ2-7, with D uncertain. V lost 3 bases and J lost 3, with 9 bases in between. CDR3 size: 13 residues. For the CDR3, the DNA is TGTGCCAGCAGTTTGGGGATGGGCTACGAGCAGTACTTC. Protein product: CASSLGMGYEQYF.

With respect to this clonotype: Given a much more abundant clone one base away, this may be a read error. The chain carries TRBV20-1 and TRBJ1-5, with D possibly matching TRBD1 (5 bases). CDR3 length: 13 residues. CDR1 and CDR2 (germline): DFQATT, SNEGSKA (reference sequence). CDR3 residues: CNAKRQNNQPQHF. The CDR3 nucleotides are TGCAATGCTAAGAGACAGAACAATCAGCCCCAGCATTTT.

The chain is built from TRBV7-9 and TRBJ2-1; 7 nucleotides align to TRBD2. The CDR3 extends over 16 amino acids. Germline V gene data show CDR1 as SEHNR and CDR2 as FQNEAQ (reference sequence). The trim removed 2 bases at V and 5 bases at J, leaving 9 bases unmatched. The CDR3 nucleotides read TGTGCCAGCAGCTTAACGGGAGGAGCCAGCGACAATGAGCAGTTCTTC. Its protein product is CASSLTGGASDNEQFF.

There are a few counts of this clonotype. A much more abundant neighbour one base away suggests this may be a read error. The V gene is TRBV6-2 or TRBV6-3, the J gene TRBJ1-5; 8 nucleotides agree with TRBD1. Germline assignment: CDR1 MNHEY and CDR2 SVGEGT. Trimming removed 2 bases from V and 5 bases from J; junction bases left unmatched: 8. The CDR3 has 16 residues. The CDR3 sequence is CASSYPDRGPHQPQHF. CDR3 bases: TGTGCCAGCAGTTACCCTGACAGGGGTCCCCATCAGCCCCAGCATTTT.

There are many counts of this clonotype. The chain recombines TRBV6-1 with TRBJ1-4; 11 bases agree with TRBD1. The length of the CDR3 is 16 residues. V lost 6 bases to trimming and J lost 0 bases; unmatched junction nucleotides: 3. From germline, CDR1 is MNHNS and CDR2 SASEGT. This CDR3 reads CASRGQGASTNEKLFF. CDR3 sequence (DNA): TGTGCCAGCAGAGGACAGGGGGCCTCAACTAATGAAAAACTGTTTTTT.

This clonotype was seen repeatedly, ten times or more. The chain links TRBV29-1 to TRBJ1-1; D is perhaps TRBD1 (5 bases). The CDR3 is 13 residues long. V was cut by 4 bases and J by 1 base, with 10 bases left in between. From germline, CDR1 is SQVTM and CDR2 ANQGSEA. DNA of the CDR3: TGCAGCGTTGTTCGGGGGACGAACACTGAAGCTTTCTTT. This gives the protein CSVVRGTNTEAFF. The variable domain in full, with the rest retrieved from reference TRBV29-1 and TRBJ1-1, is SAVISQKPSRDICQRGTSLTIQCQVDSQVTMMFWYRQQPGQSLTLIATANQGSEATYESGFVIDKFPISRPNLTFSTLTVSNMSPEDSSIYLCSVVRGTNTEAFFGQGTRLTVV.